This T cell receptor beta chain came from a study of T cells in Graves' hyperthyroidism and ophthalmopathy (dated by TCRdb to about 2019). Turning to the overall study: Peripheral blood was sampled at the time of initial diagnosis, prior to any treatment. TCR V-J signatures able to tell the groups apart were searched for in a discovery cohort of some 100 patients, of whom under 45 had Graves' ophthalmopathy and 55 to 65 had stable Graves' hyperthyroidism. Whether ophthalmopathy could be predicted prospectively was tested in an independent validation cohort made up of about 20 hyperthyroidism patients plus 17 patients who later progressed to ophthalmopathy. The roughly 90 discovery patients were divided at random into training and test sets in a 7:3 ratio. The study also compared thyroid tissue and blood T-cell repertoires from a handful of Graves' hyperthyroidism patients. After sampling, hyperthyroidism patients received methimazole starting at 30 mg daily, and ophthalmopathy patients received high-dose intravenous methylprednisolone. The paper reports TCR Vbeta CDR3 sequencing of about 140 peripheral blood samples: some 44 ophthalmopathy, under 85 hyperthyroidism and around 17 progressor patients. Broader findings and caveats from the paper: In validation, the model predicted progression to ophthalmopathy with just under 71% sensitivity and less than 75% specificity, a median of 6.5 months before onset. Most expanded thyroid clonotypes (frequency above 0.001) were also detected in blood, suggesting blood repertoires may reflect thyroid immune responses. A model built on a 13 V-J signature distinguished ophthalmopathy from stable hyperthyroidism, reaching 87.88% sensitivity and under 84% specificity in cross-validation and 80%/75% in testing. Sample size was not statistically predetermined, and investigators were not blinded to group allocation.

The germline V gene specifies MNHNS as CDR1 and SASEGT as CDR2. The CDR3 contains 12 residues, cysteine and phenylalanine counted. Only CDR3 DNA is held: 36 bases, read in frame from base 1. Trimming at the junction amounts to 8 bases on V and 7 bases on J, and the germline ends lie 12 bases apart. This clonotype was counted a few times. Its antigen has not been determined. Nothing much larger sits one base from this clone, and base qualities are not available. Amplification of TCR beta CDR3 regions was carried out from RNA transcripts. For the first round of RT-PCR on the TCR CDR3, the HTBI primer set was used together with the Qiagen OneStep RT-PCR kit. A second multiplex PCR round built the libraries, followed by size selection and purification. The libraries were sequenced on an Illumina HiSeq2000 using paired-end 100 bp reads. In the source study's methods: SOAPnuke was used to process the raw data, throwing out any read that contained adapters or uncalled bases, had a mean Phred below 15, or lacked an exact constant-primer or identifier match. COPE v1.2.5 was used to merge the high-quality paired reads, and each unique nucleotide sequence was defined as a clonotype. MiTCR v1.1 was used to align the clonotypes against IMGT TRBV, TRBD and TRBJ reference segments. The analysis included only V-J combinations with a frequency above 0.0001, which together covered 99% to 99.2% of the repertoires. The TCS score was defined as the ratio of F50 (clonal expansion) to E x V (chaos), calculated using BLOSUM62-based TCRdist between CDR3 peptides within each V-J. Welch's t-statistics and random forest reduced roughly 530 V-J features to 13, which were used in a naive Bayes classifier (R e1071). Through fastp at Q25 and MiXCR, TCRdb rebuilt clones from the public reads, retaining in-frame beta chains. Rows with one shared CDR3 protein collapse into an entry with the most common genes and DNA. TCRdb, not the original authors, processed these V and J calls. Here the sample has approximately 530,000 distinct CDR3 sequences; approximately 16% occur a single time. Together, the top ten hold 18% of the sample.

Stable Graves' hyperthyroidism was defined as no progression to ophthalmopathy during 18 months of follow-up. Hyperthyroidism patients were newly diagnosed, had a disease duration of under 2 months, and were aged 18 to 65 years. The study excluded patients with uncontrolled infections, other autoimmune diseases, pregnancy or lactation. Diagnoses were based on clinical symptoms, serum thyroxine and TRAb, thyroid ultrasound and orbital computed tomography. PBMCs were isolated from about 9 ml of fresh peripheral blood by Ficoll-Paque density gradient centrifugation. Trizol reagent was used to extract total RNA, and RNA quality was then checked on an Agilent 2100 Bioanalyzer.

Sequenced input: blood. The chain couples TRBV6-1 to TRBJ2-1; the D region possibly corresponds to TRBD1 (7 bases align). The sequence was obtained from a woman in her late teens or twenties with Graves' hyperthyroidism. The nucleotides read TGTGCCAGCGCTTCAGGGGGGAATGAGCAGTTCTTC. Its amino acids are CASASGGNEQFF.